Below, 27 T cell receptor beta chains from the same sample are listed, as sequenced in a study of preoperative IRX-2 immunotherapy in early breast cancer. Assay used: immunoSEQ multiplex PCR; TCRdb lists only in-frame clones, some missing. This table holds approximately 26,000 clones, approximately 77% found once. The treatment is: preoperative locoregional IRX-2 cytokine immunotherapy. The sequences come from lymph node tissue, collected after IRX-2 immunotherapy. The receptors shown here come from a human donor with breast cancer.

CDR3 DNA sequence: TGTGCCAGCAGTGAAGAAGGGGGCAGGGGTCAGCCCCAGCATTTT. Protein product: CASSEEGGRGQPQHF. This rearrangement joins TRBV2 to TRBJ1-5; 7 bases are shared with TRBD1. Germline V lookup: CDR1 SNHLY, CDR2 FYNNEI. The CDR3 has 15 amino acids. V shed 1 base and J 6 bases; nucleotides not matched to a gene: 6.

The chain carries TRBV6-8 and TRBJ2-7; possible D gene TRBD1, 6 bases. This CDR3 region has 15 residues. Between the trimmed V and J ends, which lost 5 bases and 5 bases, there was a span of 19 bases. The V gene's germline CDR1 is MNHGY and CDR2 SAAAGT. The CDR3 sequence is CASSDLGTPLHEQYF. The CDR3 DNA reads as TGTGCCAGCAGTGACCTCGGGACACCGCTCCACGAGCAGTACTTC.

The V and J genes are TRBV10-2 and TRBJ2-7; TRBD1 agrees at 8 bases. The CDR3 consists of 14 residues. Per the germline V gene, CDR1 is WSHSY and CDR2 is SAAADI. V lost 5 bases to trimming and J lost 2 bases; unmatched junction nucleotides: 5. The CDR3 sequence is CASSLGQVTYEQYF. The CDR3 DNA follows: TGCGCCAGCAGTTTGGGACAGGTAACCTACGAGCAGTACTTC.

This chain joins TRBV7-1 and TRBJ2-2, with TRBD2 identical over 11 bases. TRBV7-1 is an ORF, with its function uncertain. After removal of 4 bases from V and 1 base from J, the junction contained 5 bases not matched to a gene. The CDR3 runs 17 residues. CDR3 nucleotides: TGTGCCAGCAGCTTACTAGCGGGAGTGGAGAACACCGGGGAGCTGTTTTTT. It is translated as CASSLLAGVENTGELFF.

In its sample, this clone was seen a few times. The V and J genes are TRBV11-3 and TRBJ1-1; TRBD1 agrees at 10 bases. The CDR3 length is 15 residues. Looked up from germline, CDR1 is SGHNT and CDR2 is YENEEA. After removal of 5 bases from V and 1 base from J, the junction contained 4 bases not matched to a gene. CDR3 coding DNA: TGTGCCAGCAGCCCGCGGACAGGGGGGAACACTGAAGCTTTCTTT. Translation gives CASSPRTGGNTEAFF.

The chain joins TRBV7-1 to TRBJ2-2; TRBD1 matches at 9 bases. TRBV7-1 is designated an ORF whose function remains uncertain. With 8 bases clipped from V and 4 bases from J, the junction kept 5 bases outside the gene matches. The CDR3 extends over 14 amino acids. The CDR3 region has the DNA TGTGCCAGCGCTACAGGGGGCATCACCGGGGAGCTGTTTTTT. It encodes CASATGGITGELFF.

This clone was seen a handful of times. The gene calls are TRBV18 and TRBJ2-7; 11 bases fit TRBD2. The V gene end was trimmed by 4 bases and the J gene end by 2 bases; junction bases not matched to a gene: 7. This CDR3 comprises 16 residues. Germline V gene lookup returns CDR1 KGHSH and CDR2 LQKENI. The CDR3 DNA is TGTGCCAGCTCACTGAGGGGACTAGCGGAGCCCTACGAGCAGTACTTC. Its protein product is CASSLRGLAEPYEQYF. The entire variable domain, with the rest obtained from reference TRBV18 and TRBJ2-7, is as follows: NAGVMQNPRHLVRRRGQEARLRCSPMKGHSHVYWYRQLPEEGLKFMVYLQKENIIDESGMPKERFSAEFPKEGPSILRIQQVVRGDSAAYFCASSLRGLAEPYEQYFGPGTRLTVT.

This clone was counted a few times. CDR3 coding DNA: TGCAGCGTTGAGGCGAGCTCCTACAATGAGCAGTTCTTC. Its translation: CSVEASSYNEQFF. The chain links TRBV29-1 to TRBJ2-1; D gene uncertain. The CDR3 is 13 amino acids. Germline-derived CDR1 and CDR2 are SQVTM and ANQGSEA. The V end lost 3 bases, the J end lost 0 bases, and 6 bases lay between the germline ends.

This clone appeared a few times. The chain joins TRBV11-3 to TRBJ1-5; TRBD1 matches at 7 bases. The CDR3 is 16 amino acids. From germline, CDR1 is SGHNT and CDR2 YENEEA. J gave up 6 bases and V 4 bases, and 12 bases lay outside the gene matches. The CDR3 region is CASSSQGETGFQPQHF. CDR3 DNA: TGTGCCAGCAGCTCCCAGGGGGAAACAGGGTTTCAGCCCCAGCATTTT.

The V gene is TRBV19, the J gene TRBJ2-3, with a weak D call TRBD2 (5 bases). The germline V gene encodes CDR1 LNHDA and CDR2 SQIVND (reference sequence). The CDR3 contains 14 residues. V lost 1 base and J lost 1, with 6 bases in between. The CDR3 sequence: CASSIGGGTDTQYF. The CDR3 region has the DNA TGTGCCAGTAGTATAGGGGGAGGCACAGATACGCAGTATTTT.

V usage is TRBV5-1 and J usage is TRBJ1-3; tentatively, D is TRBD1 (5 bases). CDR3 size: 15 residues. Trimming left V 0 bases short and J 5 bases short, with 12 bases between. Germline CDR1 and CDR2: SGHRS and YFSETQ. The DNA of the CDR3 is TGCGCCAGCAGCTTGGTGTCGGACAATCGAAACACCATATATTTT. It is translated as CASSLVSDNRNTIYF.

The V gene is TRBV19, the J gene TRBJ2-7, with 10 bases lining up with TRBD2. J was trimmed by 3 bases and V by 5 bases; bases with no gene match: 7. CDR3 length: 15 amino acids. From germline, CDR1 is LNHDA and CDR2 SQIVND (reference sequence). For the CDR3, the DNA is TGTGCCAGTAGTCCGATTGCTAGCGGGAGCTACGAGCAGTACTTC. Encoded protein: CASSPIASGSYEQYF.

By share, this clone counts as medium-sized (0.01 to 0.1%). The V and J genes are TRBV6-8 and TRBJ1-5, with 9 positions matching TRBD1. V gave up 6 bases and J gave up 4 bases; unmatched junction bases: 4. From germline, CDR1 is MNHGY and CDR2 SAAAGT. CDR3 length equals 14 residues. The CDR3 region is CASRRTGDNQPQHF. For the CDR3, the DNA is TGTGCCAGCAGACGGACAGGGGATAATCAGCCCCAGCATTTT.

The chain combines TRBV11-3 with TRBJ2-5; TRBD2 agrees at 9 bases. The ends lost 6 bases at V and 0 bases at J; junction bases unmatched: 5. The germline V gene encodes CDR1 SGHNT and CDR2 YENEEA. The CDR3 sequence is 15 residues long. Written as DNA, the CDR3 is TGTGCCAGCAGGACTAGCGGAAGGTACCAAGAGACCCAGTACTTC. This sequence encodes CASRTSGRYQETQYF.

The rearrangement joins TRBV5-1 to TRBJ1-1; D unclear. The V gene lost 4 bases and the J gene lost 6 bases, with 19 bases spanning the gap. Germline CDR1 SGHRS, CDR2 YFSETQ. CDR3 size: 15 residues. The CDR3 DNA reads TGCGCCAGCAGCATCCGCCCGGGGAAGGGCGCTGAAGCTTTCTTT. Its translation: CASSIRPGKGAEAFF.

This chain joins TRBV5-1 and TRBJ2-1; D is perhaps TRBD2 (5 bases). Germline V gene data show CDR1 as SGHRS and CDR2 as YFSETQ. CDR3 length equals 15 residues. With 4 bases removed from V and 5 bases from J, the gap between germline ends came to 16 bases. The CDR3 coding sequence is TGCGCCAGCAGCGTGGTCGGGGATTCCGACAATGAGCAGTTCTTC. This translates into CASSVVGDSDNEQFF.

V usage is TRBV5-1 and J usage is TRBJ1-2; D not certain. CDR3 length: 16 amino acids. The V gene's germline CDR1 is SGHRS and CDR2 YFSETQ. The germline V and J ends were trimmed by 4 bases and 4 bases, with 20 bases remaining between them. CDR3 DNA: TGCGCCAGCAGCCCCCAGCCCGGGGTTTCAAGCTATGGCTACACCTTC. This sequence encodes CASSPQPGVSSYGYTF.

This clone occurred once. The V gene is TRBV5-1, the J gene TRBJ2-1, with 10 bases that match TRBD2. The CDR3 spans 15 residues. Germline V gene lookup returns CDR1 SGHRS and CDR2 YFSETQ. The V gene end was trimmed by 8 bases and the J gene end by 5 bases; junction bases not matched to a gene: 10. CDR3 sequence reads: CASSLGTSVNNEQFF. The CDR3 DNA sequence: TGCGCCAGTTCCCTCGGGACTAGCGTAAACAATGAGCAGTTCTTC.

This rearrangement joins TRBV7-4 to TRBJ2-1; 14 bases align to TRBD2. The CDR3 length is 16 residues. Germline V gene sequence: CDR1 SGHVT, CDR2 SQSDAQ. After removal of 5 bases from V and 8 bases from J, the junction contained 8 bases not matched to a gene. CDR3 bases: TGTGCCAGCAGCCCCCGGACTAGCGGGAGGAGAGATGAGCAGTTCTTC. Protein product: CASSPRTSGRRDEQFF.

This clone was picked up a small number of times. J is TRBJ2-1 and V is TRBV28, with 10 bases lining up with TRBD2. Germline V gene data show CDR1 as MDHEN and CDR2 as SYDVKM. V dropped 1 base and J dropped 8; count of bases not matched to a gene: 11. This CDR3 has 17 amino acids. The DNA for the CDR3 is TGTGCCAGCAGTTTATTTACCCCTAGCGGGAGTCGGTATGAGCAGTTCTTC. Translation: CASSLFTPSGSRYEQFF.

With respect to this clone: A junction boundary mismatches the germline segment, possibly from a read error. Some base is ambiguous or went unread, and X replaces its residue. CDR3 amino acids: CASSFLGPRSGANVLXF. CDR3 in DNA: TGCGCCAGCAGCTTTTTAGGCCCCCGCTCTGGGGCCAACGTCCTGAYTTTC. The chain couples TRBV5-1 to TRBJ2-6; D may be TRBD1 (5 bases). The germline V gene encodes CDR1 SGHRS and CDR2 YFSETQ. The CDR3 runs to 17 residues.

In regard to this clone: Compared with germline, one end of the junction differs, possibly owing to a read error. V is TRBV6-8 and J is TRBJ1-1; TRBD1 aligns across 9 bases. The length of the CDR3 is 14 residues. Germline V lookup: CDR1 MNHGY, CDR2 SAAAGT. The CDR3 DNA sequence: TGTGCCATCAGTACAGGGGGCCAGAACACTGAAGCTTTCTTT. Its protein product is CAISTGGQNTEAFF.

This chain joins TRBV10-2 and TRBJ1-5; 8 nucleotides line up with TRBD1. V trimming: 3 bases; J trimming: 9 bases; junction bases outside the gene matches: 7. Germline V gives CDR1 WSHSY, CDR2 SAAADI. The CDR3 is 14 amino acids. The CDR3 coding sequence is TGCGCCAGCAGTGATAACAGGGGGTTGACGCCCCAGCATTTT. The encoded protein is CASSDNRGLTPQHF.

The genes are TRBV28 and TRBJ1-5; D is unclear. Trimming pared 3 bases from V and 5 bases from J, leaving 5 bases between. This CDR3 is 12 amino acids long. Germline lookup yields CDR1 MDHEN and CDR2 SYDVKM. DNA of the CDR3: TGTGCCAGCAGTTTTGGGTATCAGCCCCAGCATTTT. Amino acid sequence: CASSFGYQPQHF.

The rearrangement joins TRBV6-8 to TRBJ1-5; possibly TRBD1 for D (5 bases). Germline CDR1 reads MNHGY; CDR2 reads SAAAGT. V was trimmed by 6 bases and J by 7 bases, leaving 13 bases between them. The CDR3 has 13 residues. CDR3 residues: CASRGRLRQPQHF. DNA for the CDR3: TGTGCCAGCAGGGGACGGCTCAGGCAGCCCCAGCATTTT.

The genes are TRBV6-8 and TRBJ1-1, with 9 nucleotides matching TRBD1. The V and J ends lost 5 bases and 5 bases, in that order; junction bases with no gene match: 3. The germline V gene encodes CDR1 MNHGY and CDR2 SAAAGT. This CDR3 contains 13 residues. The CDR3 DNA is TGTGCCAGCAGTGGGACAGGGTCGACTGAAGCTTTCTTT. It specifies CASSGTGSTEAFF.

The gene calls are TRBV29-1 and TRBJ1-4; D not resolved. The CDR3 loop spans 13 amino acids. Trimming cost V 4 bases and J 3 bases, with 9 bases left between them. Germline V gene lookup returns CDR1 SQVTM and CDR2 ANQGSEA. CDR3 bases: TGCAGCGTTGGGGCCGAGCCTAATGAAAAACTGTTTTTT. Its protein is CSVGAEPNEKLFF.